This T cell receptor (beta chain) was recorded in a study of blood T cell repertoires in COVID-19 (dated by TCRdb to the early 2020s). In terms of the full investigation: Samples from collaborators originated in the United States, Italy and Spain and spanned both the acute and convalescent phases of COVID-19. The material from the prospective study consisted of cDNA or gDNA derived from T cells, B-cell-depleted T cells, or PBMCs. The dataset comprised deeply sampled blood TCRbeta repertoires from subjects exposed to, actively infected with, or recovered from COVID-19. The repertoires were released in a freely available public database intended as a resource for research on the immune response to SARS-CoV-2. Samples were obtained from the ongoing ImmuneRACE study (first 160 participants) and from 1,000 to 1,500 subjects provided by 6 global collaborators. Nearly every sample came with metadata listing a de-identified subject ID, COVID-19 status, age in years and sex. Where available, HLA class I and class II types were obtained from metadata supplied by the sample provider rather than from assay-based typing. Study-wide findings and limitations: The amount of clinical and demographic metadata varied by source and participant and was provided uncurated.

TCRbeta CDR3 regions were amplified from genomic DNA using the immunoSEQ Assay, a bias-controlled multiplex PCR. In the source study's methods: The number of nucleated cells in each sample was estimated from the amplification of reference gene primers within the assay. Sequence reads were collapsed and filtered to measure the absolute abundance of every unique TCRbeta CDR3 rearrangement. For each sample, productive Simpson clonality was calculated by taking the square root of Simpson's diversity index across productive rearrangements. This immuneACCESS table, as held by TCRdb, lists in-frame sequences with V and J called but not all clones. Of the missing ones, under half trace to an unresolved V gene in checked studies; the others have no known cause. Clone size and V and J calls were adopted from that table, with D and trimming inferred from the DNA. The sample profile shows about 190,000 clones; 75% to 95% of them were found once. The top ten hold 0.5% to 0.65% of the sample.

The germline V and J ends show losses of 3 bases and 2 bases respectively, and no gene match explains 14 bases of the junction. Via the germline V gene (reference sequence), CDR1 is GTSNPN and CDR2 SVGIG. Measured from the cysteine to the phenylalanine, the CDR3 is 17 residues long. The DNA shown is the 51-base CDR3, in frame from base 1. About this clone itself: The antigen it binds to is not known. The input lacks base qualities; no much larger clone sits a single base away.

Collaborating institutions collected whole blood in K2EDTA tubes following their own protocols. For TCRbeta analysis, collaborators shipped samples in one of three forms: frozen whole blood, isolated PBMCs, or DNA extracted from either of those sample types. The rearrangement combines TRBV30 with TRBJ1-1; TRBD1 aligns with 8 central bases. The sample comprised peripheral blood. This TCR was sampled from a man aged 50 or older with acute or convalescent COVID-19. The encoded CDR3 is CAWRLGQGAFYNTEAFF. The sequenced DNA: TGTGCCTGGAGGCTTGGGCAGGGGGCGTTTTATAACACTGAAGCTTTCTTT.